A selection of T cell receptor beta chains follows, all from one sample in a study of T-cell reconstitution after alpha-beta-depleted transplantation in children. TCRdb analysed the PCR reads with MiXCR anew, one entry per CDR3 protein. The top ten hold 2.5% to 3.5% of the sample, which has some 500,000 distinct CDR3 sequences, approximately 16% seen once. The sample in question was PBMCs from the stem cell graft donor, obtained from the stem cell graft. The receptors stem from a human donor who donated a stem cell graft to a child with acute lymphoblastic leukemia. Both conserved end residues are part of each CDR3. Each record gives: J gene, clone size, V gene, D gene, CDR3 protein, CDR3 DNA. The D gene is left open where the match is weak. Not all rows give a size; the values are once, few, many and, for expanded clones, a class.

TRBJ2-3,-,TRBV5-1,-,CASSSISSTDTQYF,TGCGCCAGCAGCTCGATTTCATCCACAGATACGCAGTATTTT
TRBJ1-1,-,TRBV5-1,-,CASSSEGGYTEAFF,TGCGCCAGCAGCTCCGAGGGGGGATACACTGAAGCTTTCTTT
TRBJ1-3,few,TRBV9,-,CASGRTRNTQTSGNTIYF,TGTGCCAGCGGACGGACACGGAATACTCAAACCTCTGGAAACACCATATATTTT
TRBJ1-5,-,TRBV20-1,-,CSAADRTLSNQPQHF,TGCAGTGCAGCCGATAGGACACTTAGCAATCAGCCCCAGCATTTT
TRBJ2-1,-,TRBV20-1,TRBD1,CSARAQGNEQFF,TGCAGTGCTAGAGCACAGGGGAATGAGCAGTTCTTC
TRBJ2-6,few,TRBV6-1,-,CASSPGWGANVLTF,TGTGCCAGTTCTCCAGGGTGGGGGGCCAACGTCCTGACTTTC
TRBJ2-1,-,TRBV7-2,TRBD2,CASSLAPGLPVLEAYNEQFF,TGTGCCAGCAGCTTGGCACCGGGACTACCGGTTTTAGAGGCTTACAATGAGCAGTTCTTC
TRBJ2-1,-,TRBV5-1,-,CASTPTGPTNYNEQFF,TGCGCCAGCACCCCGACGGGGCCAACCAATTACAATGAGCAGTTCTTC
TRBJ2-5,many,TRBV10-2,-,CAIRGAAFQETQYF,TGCGCCATCAGGGGGGCAGCCTTCCAAGAGACCCAGTACTTC
TRBJ2-5,few,TRBV25-1,-,CASRDGGLKETQYF,TGTGCCAGCAGAGATGGCGGGCTTAAAGAGACCCAGTACTTC
TRBJ2-5,many,TRBV7-3,-,CASSINQGQGETQYF,TGTGCCAGCAGCATAAATCAAGGGCAGGGCGAGACCCAGTACTTC
TRBJ2-3,-,TRBV19,-,CASSPSSGGGTDTQYF,TGTGCCAGTAGTCCCTCTTCGGGCGGGGGCACAGATACGCAGTATTTT
TRBJ2-7,-,TRBV5-6,TRBD2,CASGGGHYEQYF,TGTGCCTCCGGGGGGGGTCACTACGAGCAGTACTTC
TRBJ1-1,-,TRBV18,-,CASSPSLGYRNTEAFF,TGTGCCAGCTCACCATCCCTCGGGTACAGGAACACTGAAGCTTTCTTT
TRBJ2-7,few,TRBV6-1,-,CASREVRGEQYF,TGTGCCAGCAGGGAAGTACGGGGAGAGCAGTACTTC
TRBJ1-2,-,TRBV3-1,-,CASSQVHGQNGYTF,TGTGCCAGCAGCCAAGTACATGGGCAGAATGGCTACACCTTC
TRBJ2-7,few,TRBV5-1,-,CASSLAPGLPYEQYF,TGCGCCAGCAGCTTGGCCCCCGGACTACCCTACGAGCAGTACTTC
TRBJ2-1,-,TRBV20-1,TRBD1,CSARSMTGGRNEQFF,TGCAGTGCTAGGTCCATGACAGGGGGCAGGAATGAGCAGTTCTTC
TRBJ2-1,-,TRBV19,-,CASSMGRSNEQFF,TGTGCCAGTAGTATGGGGCGGAGCAATGAGCAGTTCTTC
TRBJ2-4,few,TRBV18,-,CASSHQSDLRWDKNIQYF,TGTGCCAGCTCACACCAATCGGACTTGCGGTGGGACAAAAACATTCAGTACTTC
TRBJ2-6,few,TRBV15,-,CATSGRDGNPSGANVLTF,TGTGCCACCAGCGGCCGGGACGGAAACCCCTCTGGGGCCAACGTCCTGACTTTC
TRBJ2-2,-,TRBV5-1,TRBD1,CASSSQGAGTGELFF,TGCGCCAGCAGCTCCCAGGGGGCAGGGACCGGGGAGCTGTTTTTT
TRBJ2-5,-,TRBV15,TRBD1,CATSSPYLRDRQETQYF,TGTGCCACCAGCAGCCCATACCTCCGGGACAGGCAAGAGACCCAGTACTTC
TRBJ2-2,few,TRBV28,-,CASSYRVGELFF,TGTGCCAGCAGTTACAGGGTTGGGGAGCTGTTTTTT
TRBJ2-1,-,TRBV24-1,TRBD2,CATSETTSGSYNEQFF,TGTGCCACCAGTGAAACTACTAGCGGGAGCTACAATGAGCAGTTCTTC